This TCR beta chain was obtained from a study of metastatic and nonmetastatic thyroid tumors. Turning to the study itself: From malignant and benign thyroid patients, repertoires in blood and in tumor or nodule tissue were compared. Overall study results and limits: Significantly higher TCR beta diversity was reportedly seen in malignant thyroid tumors than benign nodules, in blood and tumor.

Patients had received no treatment of any kind before thyroid surgery. A remark on this clone: Its matching antigen is unknown.

As handled by the study authors: The distant-metastasis classifier for papillary thyroid cancer was built from CDR3 differences across clinicopathological groups. TCRdb re-clonotyped the PCR reads through MiXCR. TCRdb, not the authors, supplied the V and J calls. The sample carries some 25,000 clones, over 20% recorded once. After removal of 7 bases from V and 0 bases from J, the junction contained 10 bases not matched to a gene. The CDR3 loop spans 18 amino acids. CDR1 and CDR2 (germline): MDHEN, SYDVKM. The genes are TRBV28 and TRBJ2-1; 12 nucleotides line up with TRBD2. Sequenced input: blood. This clonotype originated in a male donor with papillary thyroid cancer or a benign thyroid nodule (not recorded which). Some clones in this sample may be carry-over from other donors' samples. The CDR3 DNA sequence: TGTGCCAGCATTCCTGGGCTAGCGGGAGGGAGCTCCTACAATGAGCAGTTCTTC. Encoded protein: CASIPGLAGGSSYNEQFF. The whole variable domain, remainder taken from reference TRBV28 and TRBJ2-1, is DVKVTQSSRYLVKRTGEKVFLECVQDMDHENMFWYRQDPGLGLRLIYFSYDVKMKEKGDIPEGYSVSREKKERFSLILESASTNQTSMYLCASIPGLAGGSSYNEQFFGPGTRLTVL.